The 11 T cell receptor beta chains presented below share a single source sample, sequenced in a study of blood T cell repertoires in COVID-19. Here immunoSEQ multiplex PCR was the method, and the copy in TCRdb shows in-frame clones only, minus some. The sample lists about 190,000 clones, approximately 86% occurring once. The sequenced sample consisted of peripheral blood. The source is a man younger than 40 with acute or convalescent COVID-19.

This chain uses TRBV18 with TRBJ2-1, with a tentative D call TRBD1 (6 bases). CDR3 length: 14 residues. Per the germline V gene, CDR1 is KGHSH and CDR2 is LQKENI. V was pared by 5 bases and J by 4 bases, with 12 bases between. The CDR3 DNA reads TGTGCCAGCTCAACGGGGACAAAGTACAATGAGCAGTTCTTC. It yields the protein CASSTGTKYNEQFF.

In nucleotides, the CDR3 is TGTGCCAGCAGCGCCGGACTGGACTATGGCTACACCTTC. Translated: CASSAGLDYGYTF. The rearrangement links TRBV11-1 to TRBJ1-2; D ambiguous. The V gene lost 5 bases and the J gene lost 3 bases, with 10 bases spanning the gap. There are 13 residues in the CDR3. CDR1 and CDR2 from the germline V gene are SGHAT and FQDESV (reference sequence).

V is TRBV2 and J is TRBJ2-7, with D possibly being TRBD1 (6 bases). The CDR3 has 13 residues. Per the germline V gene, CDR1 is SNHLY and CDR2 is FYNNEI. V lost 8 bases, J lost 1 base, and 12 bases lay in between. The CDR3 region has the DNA TGTGCCAGCCTACAGGGTCTGTCCTACGAGCAGTACTTC. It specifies CASLQGLSYEQYF.

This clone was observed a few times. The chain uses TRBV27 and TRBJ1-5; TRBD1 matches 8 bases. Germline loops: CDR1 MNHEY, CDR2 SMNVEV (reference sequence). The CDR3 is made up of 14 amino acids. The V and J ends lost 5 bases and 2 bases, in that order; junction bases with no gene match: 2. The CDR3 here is CASSTGQGNQPQHF. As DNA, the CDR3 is TGTGCCAGCAGTACGGGACAGGGCAATCAGCCCCAGCATTTT.

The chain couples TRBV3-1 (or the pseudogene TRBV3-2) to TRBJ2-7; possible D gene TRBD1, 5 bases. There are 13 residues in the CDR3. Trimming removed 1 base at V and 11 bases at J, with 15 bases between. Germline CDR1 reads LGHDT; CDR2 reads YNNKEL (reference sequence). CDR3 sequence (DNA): TGTGCCAGCAGCCAAGGAGACAGTGGCCTGGAGTACTTC. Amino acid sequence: CASSQGDSGLEYF.

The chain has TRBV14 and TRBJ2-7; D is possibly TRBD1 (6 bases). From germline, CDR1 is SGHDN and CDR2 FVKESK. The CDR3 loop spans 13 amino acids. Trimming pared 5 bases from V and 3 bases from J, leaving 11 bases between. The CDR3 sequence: CASSDYRDYEQYF. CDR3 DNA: TGTGCCAGCAGCGATTACAGGGACTACGAGCAGTACTTC. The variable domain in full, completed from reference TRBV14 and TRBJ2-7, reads EAGVTQFPSHSVIEKGQTVTLRCDPISGHDNLYWYRRVMGKEIKFLLHFVKESKQDESGMPNNRFLAERTGGTYSTLKVQPAELEDSGVYFCASSDYRDYEQYFGPGTRLTVT.

The CDR3 nucleotides are TGTGCCAGCAGCCGGAGAGGCTCTTGGCCGTACTTC. It encodes CASSRRGSWPYF. This chain links TRBV12-3 or TRBV12-4 with TRBJ2-7, with D uncertain. Trimming stripped 6 bases from V and 12 bases from J, with 18 bases between. The CDR3 runs to 12 residues.

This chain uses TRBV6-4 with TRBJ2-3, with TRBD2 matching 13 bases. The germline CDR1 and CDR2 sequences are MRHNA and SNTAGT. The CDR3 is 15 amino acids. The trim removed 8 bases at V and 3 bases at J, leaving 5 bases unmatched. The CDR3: CASGGTSGATDTQYF. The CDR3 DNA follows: TGTGCCAGCGGGGGGACTAGCGGGGCAACAGATACGCAGTATTTT.

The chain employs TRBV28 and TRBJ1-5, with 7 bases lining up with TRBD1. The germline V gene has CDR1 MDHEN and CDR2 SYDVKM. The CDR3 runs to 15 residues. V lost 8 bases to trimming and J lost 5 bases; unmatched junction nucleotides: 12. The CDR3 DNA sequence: TGTGCCAGCGCCCACAGGGGACGGATCGATCAGCCCCAGCATTTT. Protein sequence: CASAHRGRIDQPQHF.

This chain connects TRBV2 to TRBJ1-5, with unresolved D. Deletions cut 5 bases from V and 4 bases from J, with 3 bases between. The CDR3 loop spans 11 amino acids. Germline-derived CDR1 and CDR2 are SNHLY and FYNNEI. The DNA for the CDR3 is TGTGCCAGCAGTCTTAATCAGCCCCAGCATTTT. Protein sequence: CASSLNQPQHF. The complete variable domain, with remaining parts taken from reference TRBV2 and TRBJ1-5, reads EPEVTQTPSHQVTQMGQEVILRCVPISNHLYFYWYRQILGQKVEFLVSFYNNEISEKSEIFDDQFSVERPDGSNFTLKIRSTKLEDSAMYFCASSLNQPQHFGDGTRLSIL.

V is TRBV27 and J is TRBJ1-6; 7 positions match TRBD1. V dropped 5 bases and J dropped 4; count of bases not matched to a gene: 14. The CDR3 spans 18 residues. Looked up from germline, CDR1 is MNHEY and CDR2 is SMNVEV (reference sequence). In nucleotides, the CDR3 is TGTGCCAGCAGTCCCGGGACAGTACACCTCACTTATAATTCACCCCTCCACTTT. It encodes CASSPGTVHLTYNSPLHF.